The entry below gives a single T cell receptor beta chain sequence along with its context. Authors' analysis steps: Amplification from reference gene primers served as the basis for estimated nucleated cell counts. Repertoires were generated with immunoSEQ multiplex PCR, while TCRdb's copy carries only in-frame clones and drops some. The V and J calls and clone size are taken from that table; D and trimming were inferred from the DNA. The profile covers about 440,000 clones, with about 85% appearing a single time and about 2.1% taken by the ten largest. The study drew participants aged about 18 to 89 years from 24 US areas. This entry belongs to a study of blood T cell repertoires in COVID-19. The V end lost 6 bases, the J end lost 7 bases, and 15 bases lay between the germline ends. The CDR3 is 13 residues long. Germline V CDR1 and CDR2: MGHDK, SYGVNS.

The origin of this receptor is a woman between 18 and 29 years old with acute COVID-19. The sequenced sample consisted of PBMCs or T cells enriched from blood (not recorded which). The genes are TRBV25-1 and TRBJ2-5; D is perhaps TRBD2 (5 bases). CDR3 amino acids: CASSLPVRGTQYF. The DNA of the CDR3 is TGTGCCAGCAGCCTTCCGGTCCGGGGGACCCAGTACTTC. Variable domain in full (rest from reference TRBV25-1 and TRBJ2-5): EADIYQTPRYLVIGTGKKITLECSQTMGHDKMYWYQQDPGMELHLIHYSYGVNSTEKGDLSSESTVSRIRTEHFPLTLESARPSHTSQYLCASSLPVRGTQYFGPGTRLLVL.